The next 9 T cell receptor beta chains were all read from a single sample in a study of immune heterogeneity within non-small cell lung tumors. TCR beta CDR3 was amplified by multiplex PCR, first round around 10 cycles, 32 V and 13 J primers. TCRdb called the multiplex PCR reads again in MiXCR, with one record for every CDR3 protein. The data contain 10,000 to 15,000 distinct CDR3 sequences, around a fifth of them singletons. Genomic DNA extracted from bulk tumor tissue served as template. A total of around 590 ng was used per sample. Several biopsies per primary tumor were taken during surgery, spaced as far apart as possible. Curative surgical treatment was performed in patients who had newly diagnosed, untreated non-small cell lung cancer. The sample was lung tumor tissue. The receptors derive from a man between 60 and 70 years old with non-small cell lung cancer.

Comments on this clonotype: A much larger clone sits a single nucleotide away, making a read error possible. The gene calls are TRBV28 and TRBJ2-1, with 10 bases fitting TRBD1. CDR3 size: 15 residues. V shed 10 bases, J shed 9 bases, and the junction held 15 bases outside the gene matches. Germline V gene lookup returns CDR1 MDHEN and CDR2 SYDVKM. The CDR3 spells CANRSGTGVSSEQFF. The CDR3 region has the DNA TGTGCCAACAGATCCGGGACAGGGGTCTCGAGTGAGCAGTTCTTC. Drawing the rest from reference TRBV28 and TRBJ2-1, the complete variable domain is DVKVTQSSRYLVKRTGEKVFLECVQDMDHENMFWYRQDPGLGLRLIYFSYDVKMKEKGDIPEGYSVSREKKERFSLILESASTNQTSMYLCANRSGTGVSSEQFFGPGTRLTVL.

The chain's CDR3 is CASSGEQGTSGISSYEQYF. In DNA, the CDR3 is TGTGCCAGCAGCGGGGAGCAGGGGACTAGCGGGATTAGCTCCTACGAGCAGTACTTC. J is TRBJ2-7 and V is TRBV4-2; TRBD2 agrees at 13 bases. Germline loops: CDR1 LGHNA, CDR2 YNFKEQ. V lost 5 bases to trimming and J lost 0 bases; unmatched junction nucleotides: 13. This CDR3 is 19 amino acids long.

By share, this clonotype counts as medium-sized (0.01 to 0.1%). The chain combines TRBV7-6 with TRBJ2-7, with TRBD1 matching 7 bases. Trimming cost V 4 bases and J 3 bases; bases outside gene matches: 3. The CDR3 loop spans 13 amino acids. CDR1 SGHVS and CDR2 FNYEAQ come from the germline V gene. Here the CDR3 DNA reads TGTGCCAGCAGCTGGGGACAGCACTACGAGCAGTACTTC. Encoded protein: CASSWGQHYEQYF.

The chain carries TRBV20-1 and TRBJ2-5; 9 nucleotides align to TRBD2. In germline, CDR1 is DFQATT, CDR2 SNEGSKA (reference sequence). CDR3 length equals 15 residues. Germline trimming cut 2 bases from V and 5 bases from J; bases unmatched to any gene: 9. This CDR3 is CSARIGGRALETQYF. The CDR3 DNA follows: TGCAGTGCTAGAATAGGCGGGAGGGCCCTCGAGACCCAGTACTTC.

This clonotype came up a few times. V usage is TRBV10-3 and J usage is TRBJ2-5; TRBD2 is a possible D gene (5 bases). Germline V gene sequence: CDR1 ENHRY, CDR2 SYGVKD. V lost 4 bases to trimming and J lost 11 bases, with 17 bases between them. The length of the CDR3 is 13 residues. This CDR3 reads CAISVSLAGGQYF. The CDR3 bases are TGTGCCATCAGTGTGAGCCTAGCCGGTGGGCAGTACTTC.

By sample share, this clonotype is medium-sized (0.01 to 0.1%). The chain recombines TRBV27 with TRBJ2-7; 10 nucleotides align to TRBD2. Germline loops: CDR1 MNHEY, CDR2 SMNVEV (reference sequence). The CDR3 extends over 15 amino acids. Trimming removed 3 bases from V and 2 bases from J; junction bases left unmatched: 4. The CDR3 coding sequence is TGTGCCAGCAGTTTCACTAGCGGGGCTACCTACGAGCAGTACTTC. This translates into CASSFTSGATYEQYF.

This clonotype ranks as medium-sized. The chain combines TRBV5-1 with TRBJ1-4; D may be TRBD1 (5 bases). V dropped 2 bases and J dropped 8 bases, with 13 bases sitting between them. The CDR3 loop spans 14 amino acids. Germline V gene sequence: CDR1 SGHRS, CDR2 YFSETQ. This chain's CDR3 is CASSFRAGEEKLFF. The CDR3 DNA reads TGCGCCAGCAGCTTCAGGGCCGGCGAGGAAAAACTGTTTTTT.

The gene calls are TRBV19 and TRBJ2-2; 12 bases are a match to TRBD2. Germline assignment: CDR1 LNHDA and CDR2 SQIVND (reference sequence). There are 14 residues in the CDR3. With 6 bases clipped from V and 6 bases from J, the junction kept 2 bases outside the gene matches. CDR3 nucleotides: TGTGCCAGTAGGACTAGCGGGAGACCCGGGGAGCTGTTTTTT. Its translation: CASRTSGRPGELFF.

This clonotype is medium-sized in the sample. This sequence joins TRBV12-3 or TRBV12-4 and TRBJ1-2, with 10 bases matching TRBD1. J gave up 4 bases and V 5 bases, and 13 bases lay outside the gene matches. The length of the CDR3 is 17 residues. Written as DNA, the CDR3 is TGTGCCAGCAGTGCTTGGACAGGGGGAATCAACAGCTATGGCTACACCTTC. This gives the protein CASSAWTGGINSYGYTF.